One sample yielded the 8 T cell receptor beta chains listed below, sequenced in a study of blood T cell repertoires in COVID-19. The data were produced by immunoSEQ multiplex PCR, yet TCRdb's version contains in-frame clones alone and is incomplete. The sample lists more than 300,000 clones; about 85% were seen once. The sequenced sample consisted of PBMCs or T cells enriched from blood (not recorded which). All receptors derive from a woman under 40 who had recovered from COVID-19.

The rearrangement links TRBV27 to TRBJ2-7; TRBD1 matches at 12 bases. Germline-derived CDR1 and CDR2 are MNHEY and SMNVEV (reference sequence). V dropped 7 bases and J dropped 7; count of bases not matched to a gene: 8. The CDR3 totals 14 residues. CDR3 bases: TGTGCCAGCATACCGGGACAGGGGGCTAGGGAGCAGTACTTC. Translation gives CASIPGQGAREQYF.

This sequence joins TRBV5-5 and TRBJ2-1, with TRBD2 matching over 7 bases. Trimming removed 0 bases from V and 6 bases from J; junction bases left unmatched: 9. The CDR3 is 16 amino acids. The germline gives CDR1 SGHKS, CDR2 YYEKEE (reference sequence). The CDR3 DNA follows: TGTGCCAGCAGCTTGGTTCAGACTAGCAGCCGCAATGAGCAGTTCTTC. Translated, it gives CASSLVQTSSRNEQFF.

CDR3 in amino acids: CASSLQGHSPLHF. DNA of the CDR3: TGTGCCAGCAGCTTGCAGGGGCATTCACCCCTCCACTTT. The rearrangement uses TRBV7-9 and TRBJ1-6; the D gene is possibly TRBD1 (6 bases). The V end was cut by 3 bases, the J end by 8 bases, with 8 bases between. Per germline, CDR1 SEHNR and CDR2 FQNEAQ (reference sequence). The CDR3 is 13 amino acids.

This clone was recorded once. J is TRBJ2-1 and V is TRBV10-3; TRBD2 agrees at 9 bases. This CDR3 is built from 13 residues. In germline, CDR1 is ENHRY, CDR2 SYGVKD. V trimming: 8 bases; J trimming: 6 bases; junction bases outside the gene matches: 5. The CDR3, as DNA: TGTGCCATCGGGCTAGCGGGGTTCAATGAGCAGTTCTTC. Amino acids: CAIGLAGFNEQFF.

The rearrangement links TRBV10-1 to TRBJ1-2; 11 positions match TRBD1. The V segment lost 11 bases and the J segment 6 bases; nucleotides outside the gene matches: 5. This CDR3 has 12 amino acids. Germline loops: CDR1 WNHNN, CDR2 SYGVQD (reference sequence). This CDR3 reads CARPDRGHGYTF. DNA for the CDR3: TGCGCCCGCCCGGACAGGGGGCATGGCTACACCTTC.

The genes are TRBV6-2 or TRBV6-3 and TRBJ2-2; TRBD2 matches 7 bases. Trimming took 6 bases from V and 5 from J; bases not matched to a gene: 6. Germline loops: CDR1 MNHEY, CDR2 SVGEGT. CDR3 size: 14 residues. The CDR3 DNA reads TGTGCCAGCAGCTGGACTAGAAGGACCGGGGAGCTGTTTTTT. Translating gives CASSWTRRTGELFF.

This chain links TRBV10-3 with TRBJ2-7; D is uncertain. CDR1 and CDR2 (germline): ENHRY, SYGVKD. The ends were cut back, 3 bases at V and 3 bases at J, with 6 bases in the middle. The CDR3 has 12 amino acids. Here the CDR3 DNA reads TGTGCCATCAGTGACTCTCTCTACGAGCAGTACTTC. This encodes CAISDSLYEQYF.

The chain is built from TRBV2 and TRBJ1-2, with 7 bases matching TRBD1. The CDR3 has 14 amino acids. The V gene end was trimmed by 5 bases and the J gene end by 4 bases; junction bases not matched to a gene: 7. From germline, CDR1 is SNHLY and CDR2 FYNNEI. For the CDR3, the DNA is TGTGCCAGCAGTTTTGACAGGGCCCGCTATGGCTACACCTTC. This encodes CASSFDRARYGYTF.